This passage covers 17 T cell receptor beta chains from one sample sequenced in a study of shared clonotypes between healthy human individuals. Clones were read by immunoSEQ multiplex PCR, and TCRdb kept only the in-frame ones, dropping some. The sample has some 790,000 clones, around 70% seen once. Sequenced material: memory CD4+ T cells sorted from blood. Subset: CD45RA-negative fraction. The receptor source for this set is a woman aged 30 to 39 in good health.

The chain uses TRBV7-9 and TRBJ2-7; D perhaps matches TRBD1 (5 bases). This CDR3 comprises 15 residues. Germline CDR1 SEHNR, CDR2 FQNEAQ (reference sequence). The V end was cut by 5 bases, the J end by 0 bases, with 14 bases between. CDR3 residues: CASSRTGMTSYEQYF. The CDR3 nucleotides read TGTGCCAGCAGCCGCACAGGAATGACCTCCTACGAGCAGTACTTC.

The V and J genes are TRBV29-1 and TRBJ2-1; tentatively, D is TRBD2 (6 bases). Trimming removed 3 bases at V and 7 bases at J, with 10 bases between. The CDR3 has 12 residues. CDR1 and CDR2 from the germline V gene are SQVTM and ANQGSEA. The CDR3 nucleotides read TGCAGCGTTGACTCCCTAGCGAATGAGCAGTTCTTC. Translating it yields CSVDSLANEQFF.

V and J are TRBV28 and TRBJ1-1, with D maybe TRBD1 (5 bases). The V gene lost 6 bases and the J gene lost 8 bases, with 25 bases spanning the gap. Germline loops: CDR1 MDHEN, CDR2 SYDVKM. The CDR3 runs to 16 residues. The CDR3 DNA follows: TGTGCCAGCAGCTCGCCCGGGGAGGGGTTTCTTAGGGAAGCTTTCTTT. Translating it yields CASSSPGEGFLREAFF.

The CDR3 DNA is TGTGCCAGCAGCCCCAACCTACAGGACTCTGTCGAAAAACTGTTTTTT. Translated, it gives CASSPNLQDSVEKLFF. This rearrangement joins TRBV5-4 to TRBJ1-4; maybe TRBD1 (5 bases). V dropped 4 bases and J dropped 8 bases, with 21 bases sitting between them. This CDR3 comprises 16 residues. CDR1 and CDR2 (germline): SGHNT, YYREEE (reference sequence).

This clone turned up a few times. The chain couples TRBV4-1 to TRBJ2-5, with 7 bases that match TRBD2. V trimming: 1 base; J trimming: 5 bases; junction bases outside the gene matches: 10. CDR3 length: 16 residues. CDR1 is MGHRA and CDR2 is YSYEKL in the germline V gene. CDR3 loop: CASSQGGRAEGETQYF. CDR3 nucleotide sequence: TGCGCCAGCAGCCAAGGTGGGAGGGCCGAGGGGGAGACCCAGTACTTC.

As regards this clone: At one boundary the junction diverges from the germline segment, which might be a read error. This chain joins TRBV5-1 and TRBJ2-7; D perhaps matches TRBD1 (6 bases). Germline CDR1 reads SGHRS; CDR2 reads YFSETQ. This CDR3 region has 15 residues. CDR3 nucleotide sequence: TGCGCCAGCAGGTTGGCTGGGGGCCAATTCTACGAGCAGTACTTC. It is translated as CASRLAGGQFYEQYF.

This clone was counted only a few times. The CDR3 coding sequence is TGCAGCGCGGAGACAGTGAACACTGAAGCTTTCTTT. Translated: CSAETVNTEAFF. The rearrangement uses TRBV29-1 and TRBJ1-1; D perhaps matches TRBD1 (5 bases). CDR1 SQVTM and CDR2 ANQGSEA come from the germline V gene. The CDR3 covers 12 residues. The ends were cut back, 7 bases at V and 0 bases at J, with 9 bases in the middle.

This chain links TRBV18 with TRBJ1-5; D is unresolved. The V gene lost 4 bases and the J gene lost 3 bases, with 10 bases spanning the gap. Germline V gene sequence: CDR1 KGHSH, CDR2 LQKENI. The CDR3 consists of 14 residues. The DNA of the CDR3 is TGTGCCAGCTCACGAGACTCCACCAATCAGCCCCAGCATTTT. It yields the protein CASSRDSTNQPQHF.

Written as DNA, the CDR3 is TGTGCCAGCAGTTTGATTCACCCAGGGTTGAGTACTGAAGCTTTCTTT. This translates into CASSLIHPGLSTEAFF. The chain employs TRBV28 and TRBJ1-1, with TRBD1 as a possible D gene (5 bases). Germline-derived CDR1 and CDR2 are MDHEN and SYDVKM. The CDR3 totals 16 residues. Deletions cut 3 bases from V and 5 bases from J, with 19 bases between.

With respect to this clone: This sample also contains other DNA sequences that code for the same CDR3. The chain employs TRBV5-1 and TRBJ2-1, with D uncertain. The CDR3 runs to 15 residues. Germline V CDR1 and CDR2: SGHRS, YFSETQ. V shed 0 bases and J shed 3 bases, with 10 bases lying between them. CDR3 in amino acids: CASSLASPGYNEQFF. For the CDR3, the DNA is TGCGCCAGCAGCTTGGCCTCCCCCGGCTACAATGAGCAGTTCTTC. Full variable domain (rest looked up from reference TRBV5-1 and TRBJ2-1): KAGVTQTPRYLIKTRGQQVTLSCSPISGHRSVSWYQQTPGQGLQFLFEYFSETQRNKGNFPGRFSGRQFSNSRSEMNVSTLELGDSALYLCASSLASPGYNEQFFGPGTRLTVL.

This chain uses TRBV4-1 with TRBJ2-5; D not resolved. The CDR3 covers 13 residues. Germline CDR1 MGHRA, CDR2 YSYEKL. V dropped 0 bases and J dropped 5 bases, with 7 bases sitting between them. CDR3 in amino acids: CASSQEAEETQYF. The CDR3 DNA sequence: TGCGCCAGCAGCCAAGAGGCAGAGGAGACCCAGTACTTC.

This rearrangement joins TRBV27 to TRBJ2-7; 9 bases fit TRBD2. Germline V gene data show CDR1 as MNHEY and CDR2 as SMNVEV (reference sequence). V gave up 0 bases and J gave up 2 bases; unmatched junction bases: 8. The CDR3 totals 17 residues. The CDR3 sequence: CASSLSSGGLAPYEQYF. CDR3 sequence (DNA): TGTGCCAGCAGTTTATCTTCAGGGGGACTAGCCCCCTACGAGCAGTACTTC.

This clone was seen just once. The chain has TRBV6-5 and TRBJ1-3; no definite D call. Deletions cut 5 bases from V and 7 bases from J, with 12 bases between. This CDR3 contains 13 residues. CDR1 MNHEY and CDR2 SVGAGI come from the germline V gene. The CDR3 protein is CASSPNMRNTIYF. Written as DNA, the CDR3 is TGTGCCAGCAGTCCTAACATGCGGAACACCATATATTTT.

V and J are TRBV4-1 and TRBJ2-1; 7 nucleotides match TRBD2. The CDR3 runs 16 residues. The J segment lost 5 bases and the V segment lost 2 bases, leaving 9 bases of the junction unmatched. Germline values: CDR1 MGHRA, CDR2 YSYEKL. The CDR3 DNA sequence: TGCGCCAGCAGCCAATCGGCTAGCGGAGTCAACAATGAGCAGTTCTTC. Amino acids: CASSQSASGVNNEQFF.

On this clone: Other nucleotide sequences from this sample produce the same CDR3. The rearrangement uses TRBV11-2 and TRBJ2-3, with a tentative D call TRBD2 (6 bases). Trimming stripped 7 bases from V and 0 bases from J, with 11 bases between. Looked up from germline, CDR1 is SGHAT and CDR2 is FQNNGV. The CDR3 has 14 residues. Here the CDR3 reads CASTTSSSTDTQYF. The CDR3 region has the DNA TGTGCCAGCACAACTAGCAGTAGCACAGATACGCAGTATTTT.

The chain has TRBV21-1 and TRBJ1-2; the table's D call, TRBD1, was not checked against the DNA. TRBV21-1 corresponds to a pseudogene. This CDR3 is 17 amino acids long. The CDR3 loop reads CASSKSRDRGPNYGYTF. The CDR3 coding sequence is TGTGCCAGCAGCAAGAGTAGGGACAGGGGGCCTAACTATGGCTACACCTTC.

As concerns this clone: Other DNA sequences within the sample encode an identical CDR3. The chain employs TRBV5-1 and TRBJ2-1; TRBD2 matches at 9 bases. Unmatched junction bases numbered 2, after V lost 0 bases and J lost 4 bases. CDR1 and CDR2 (germline): SGHRS, YFSETQ. The CDR3 spans 15 residues. The CDR3 is CASSLALAGYNEQFF. In DNA, the CDR3 is TGCGCCAGCAGCTTGGCCCTAGCGGGATACAATGAGCAGTTCTTC.